This T cell receptor beta chain was sequenced in a study of T cell responses to AZD1222 COVID-19 vaccine. With 2 bases removed from V and 2 bases from J, the gap between germline ends came to 7 bases. Per the germline V gene, CDR1 is SGHNT and CDR2 is YENEEA. The CDR3 is made up of 14 amino acids. In regard to this clone: Its cognate antigen is unknown.

Study-wide points: The repertoires were collected only after the peak T cell response. Unmutated regions of variants are reportedly targeted by nearly half of spike-specific TCRs. Seropositive AZD1222 recipients at baseline numbered only 6 or 7. With dominance at 160-218 and 743-854, vaccine-associated CD4 TCRs spanned spike.

Repertoires were generated with immunoSEQ multiplex PCR, while TCRdb's copy carries only in-frame clones and drops some. The sample shows over 45,000 clones, more than 70% of them seen only once. Material: peripheral blood, obtained 28 days after the second AZD1222 dose. The chain employs TRBV11-3 and TRBJ2-4; D is possibly TRBD1 (5 bases). This receptor was taken from an adult who received the AZD1222 COVID-19 vaccine. The CDR3 spells CASSLTGPKNIQYF. CDR3 nucleotide sequence: TGTGCCAGCAGCTTAACAGGCCCCAAAAACATTCAGTACTTC.